The 23 T cell receptor beta chains listed next were all sequenced from one sample in a study of CD8 T cells in Susac syndrome (dated by TCRdb to between 2018 and 2021). Libraries came from the immunoSEQ multiplex PCR assay. RNA was extracted using the RNeasy kit, and about 0.45 to 1 ug of the RNA was reverse transcribed with random hexamers. The raw public data were reprocessed by TCRdb itself: fastp quality trimming at Q25, MiXCR clonotype calling, in-frame beta chains only. Rows with a matching CDR3 protein are joined into one entry that keeps the most common DNA and genes. This sample has around 130,000 distinct CDR3 sequences in its table, and 94% of those were observed once. Roughly 0.098% of the sample is taken by the ten largest. Sample: CD4+ T cells from PBMCs. The source of these receptors is a human donor in good health.

The chain joins TRBV7-2 to TRBJ2-2, with 9 bases lining up with TRBD2. This CDR3 is 17 amino acids long. CDR1 and CDR2 (germline): SGHTA, FQGNSA. V shed 5 bases and J 3 bases; nucleotides not matched to a gene: 10. CDR3 loop: CASSPWAGGTDTGELFF. In DNA, the CDR3 is TGTGCCAGCAGCCCGTGGGCGGGAGGGACGGACACCGGGGAGCTGTTTTTT.

The chain joins TRBV13 to TRBJ2-7; D is possibly TRBD1 or TRBD2 (5 bases each). The CDR3 totals 14 residues. Germline V lookup: CDR1 PRHDT, CDR2 FYEKMQ (reference sequence). Trimming cost V 5 bases and J 1 base, with 12 bases left between them. The CDR3 here is CASSLLGGSYEQYF. The CDR3 DNA sequence: TGTGCCAGCAGCCTCCTTGGGGGATCCTACGAGCAGTACTTC.

The chain links TRBV10-3 to TRBJ1-2, with TRBD1 identical over 7 bases. V shed 9 bases and J 10 bases; nucleotides not matched to a gene: 8. CDR3 length: 11 residues. Germline lookup yields CDR1 ENHRY and CDR2 SYGVKD. CDR3: CAILTGIYYTF. CDR3 DNA sequence: TGTGCCATACTGACAGGGATCTACTACACCTTC.

The V gene is TRBV29-1, the J gene TRBJ1-5, with D unclear. The CDR3 spans 12 residues. The V gene lost 0 bases and the J gene lost 7 bases, with 7 bases spanning the gap. Germline assignment: CDR1 SQVTM and CDR2 ANQGSEA. In DNA form, the CDR3 reads TGCAGCGTTGAAGATCCGGGGCAGCCCCAGCATTTT. Translation: CSVEDPGQPQHF.

This clonotype was counted a few times. The chain carries TRBV4-1 and TRBJ1-5; D remains unclear. Trimming pared 0 bases from V and 3 bases from J, leaving 9 bases between. The CDR3 extends over 15 amino acids. CDR1 is MGHRA and CDR2 is YSYEKL in the germline V gene. The CDR3 here is CASSQDAVNNQPQHF. CDR3 DNA: TGCGCCAGCAGCCAAGATGCGGTAAACAATCAGCCCCAGCATTTT.

The genes are TRBV6-5 and TRBJ2-7; 7 bases match TRBD1. The CDR3 has 14 amino acids. V lost 5 bases, J lost 2 bases, and 6 bases stayed unmatched. The germline CDR1 and CDR2 sequences are MNHEY and SVGAGI. The chain's CDR3 is CASSPRQGTYEQYF. The CDR3 coding sequence is TGTGCCAGCAGTCCCCGACAGGGAACCTACGAGCAGTACTTC.

The chain uses TRBV29-1 and TRBJ2-7, with TRBD2 matching over 11 bases. CDR3 size: 13 residues. The germline CDR1 and CDR2 sequences are SQVTM and ANQGSEA. The J segment lost 2 bases and the V segment lost 7 bases, leaving 4 bases of the junction unmatched. The CDR3 bases are TGCAGCGCCGGGACTAGCGGACCCTACGAGCAGTACTTC. Encoded protein: CSAGTSGPYEQYF.

This chain joins TRBV10-3 and TRBJ2-3; D uncertain. The CDR3 extends over 12 amino acids. CDR1 and CDR2 from the germline V gene are ENHRY and SYGVKD. V lost 3 bases to trimming and J lost 4 bases, with 5 bases between them. This CDR3 reads CAISDLADTQYF. CDR3 DNA: TGTGCCATCAGTGATCTCGCAGATACGCAGTATTTT.

The V call is TRBV6-2 or TRBV6-3, the J call TRBJ1-4; D not resolved. Looked up from germline, CDR1 is MNHEY and CDR2 is SVGEGT. V lost 4 bases to trimming and J lost 5 bases, with 14 bases between them. The CDR3 length is 15 residues. The CDR3 bases are TGTGCCAGCAGTTCTCAGGACGTGCGAAATGAAAAACTGTTTTTT. Its translation is CASSSQDVRNEKLFF.

CDR3 amino acids: CASSPRTGNEKLFF. CDR3 DNA sequence: TGCGCCAGCAGCCCGCGGACAGGGAATGAAAAACTGTTTTTT. J is TRBJ1-4 and V is TRBV5-1; 8 bases map to TRBD1. The germline V gene has CDR1 SGHRS and CDR2 YFSETQ. Germline trimming cut 4 bases from V and 5 bases from J; bases unmatched to any gene: 4. This CDR3 spans 14 amino acids.

The chain carries TRBV11-2 and TRBJ2-5; the match to TRBD1 covers 8 bases. The CDR3 covers 13 residues. Germline CDR1 SGHAT, CDR2 FQNNGV. V shed 6 bases, J shed 5 bases, and the junction held 5 bases outside the gene matches. Here the CDR3 reads CASSRRGRETQYF. The CDR3 DNA sequence: TGTGCCAGCAGTCGCAGGGGGCGGGAGACCCAGTACTTC. Complete variable domain (other parts from reference TRBV11-2 and TRBJ2-5): EAGVAQSPRYKIIEKRQSVAFWCNPISGHATLYWYQQILGQGPKLLIQFQNNGVVDDSQLPKDRFSAERLKGVDSTLKIQPAKLEDSAVYLCASSRRGRETQYFGPGTRLLVL.

CDR3 DNA: TGTGCCAGCAGCTCCGGGACAGGGGACACACCCCTCCACTTT. This translates into CASSSGTGDTPLHF. The chain uses TRBV28 and TRBJ1-6, with 10 bases aligning to TRBD1. J lost 11 bases, V lost 6 bases, and 7 bases had no gene match. The germline V gene encodes CDR1 MDHEN and CDR2 SYDVKM. The CDR3 consists of 14 residues. The variable domain in full, with the rest retrieved from reference TRBV28 and TRBJ1-6, is DVKVTQSSRYLVKRTGEKVFLECVQDMDHENMFWYRQDPGLGLRLIYFSYDVKMKEKGDIPEGYSVSREKKERFSLILESASTNQTSMYLCASSSGTGDTPLHFGNGTRLTVT.

The chain uses TRBV20-1 and TRBJ2-1; 7 positions match TRBD1. The CDR3 covers 13 residues. Germline trimming cut 6 bases from V and 4 bases from J; bases unmatched to any gene: 6. CDR1 is DFQATT, CDR2 SNEGSKA, per germline (reference sequence). DNA of the CDR3: TGCAGTGCATGGGACAGCAAATACAATGAGCAGTTCTTC. It specifies CSAWDSKYNEQFF.

The chain carries TRBV3-1 and TRBJ1-4; D remains ambiguous. Trimming stripped 3 bases from V and 5 bases from J, with 4 bases between. From germline, CDR1 is LGHDT and CDR2 YNNKEL (reference sequence). The CDR3 contains 12 residues. CDR3 DNA: TGTGCCAGCAGCCAGGGAAATGAAAAACTGTTTTTT. Its protein is CASSQGNEKLFF.

The chain joins TRBV20-1 to TRBJ2-7, with TRBD2 as a possible D gene (6 bases). V lost 6 bases and J lost 3, with 18 bases in between. The germline V gene has CDR1 DFQATT and CDR2 SNEGSKA (reference sequence). The CDR3 length is 14 residues. The CDR3 nucleotides are TGCAGTGCGCAACTTAGCGGAGAGAGCTACGAGCAGTACTTC. This encodes CSAQLSGESYEQYF.

The rearrangement links TRBV20-1 to TRBJ1-4; 7 nucleotides align to TRBD1. The V gene's germline CDR1 is DFQATT and CDR2 SNEGSKA (reference sequence). After removal of 3 bases from V and 5 bases from J, the junction contained 6 bases not matched to a gene. This CDR3 region has 14 residues. Here the CDR3 reads CSASSPGQNEKLFF. Written as DNA, the CDR3 is TGCAGTGCTAGTTCCCCGGGACAGAATGAAAAACTGTTTTTT.

This clonotype has just one count. This chain uses TRBV24-1 with TRBJ2-2; 9 nucleotides agree with TRBD2. The CDR3 has 17 amino acids. The junction had 6 bases not matched to a gene; V was cut back by 0 bases and J by 5 bases. Per germline, CDR1 KGHDR and CDR2 SFDVKD. The CDR3 region has the DNA TGTGCCACCAGTGATTTGCAGGCGGGAGGGTATACCGGGGAGCTGTTTTTT. Amino acids: CATSDLQAGGYTGELFF.

The chain carries TRBV6-5 and TRBJ2-3; D possibly matches TRBD1 or TRBD2 (5 bases each). V was shortened by 4 bases and J by 0 bases, with 14 bases between the two germline ends. CDR1 is MNHEY, CDR2 SVGAGI, per germline. CDR3 length equals 16 residues. This CDR3 reads CASSSLEGISTDTQYF. In nucleotides, the CDR3 is TGTGCCAGCAGTTCTCTTGAGGGGATAAGCACAGATACGCAGTATTTT.

The CDR3 protein is CASSKGYGNTIYF. CDR3 nucleotide sequence: TGTGCCAGCAGTAAAGGGTACGGAAACACCATATATTTT. The gene calls are TRBV27 and TRBJ1-3, with unresolved D. CDR3 length: 13 residues. V was trimmed by 5 bases and J by 4 bases, leaving 9 bases between them. The germline V gene has CDR1 MNHEY and CDR2 SMNVEV (reference sequence).

CDR3 in amino acids: CASSLTSGYTGELFF. The CDR3 DNA follows: TGCGCCAGCAGCTTAACTAGCGGGTACACCGGGGAGCTGTTTTTT. The rearrangement uses TRBV5-1 and TRBJ2-2; 9 nucleotides align to TRBD2. This CDR3 contains 15 residues. The germline V gene has CDR1 SGHRS and CDR2 YFSETQ. Trimming at V came to 2 bases and at J to 3 bases, leaving 2 bases not matched to a gene.

V and J are TRBV14 and TRBJ1-5, with TRBD1 matching over 9 bases. V shed 2 bases and J 6 bases; nucleotides not matched to a gene: 2. This CDR3 contains 14 residues. In germline, CDR1 is SGHDN, CDR2 FVKESK. The CDR3: CASSQRTGVQPQHF. The CDR3 DNA is TGTGCCAGCAGCCAAAGGACAGGGGTTCAGCCCCAGCATTTT. The variable domain in full, completed from reference TRBV14 and TRBJ1-5, reads EAGVTQFPSHSVIEKGQTVTLRCDPISGHDNLYWYRRVMGKEIKFLLHFVKESKQDESGMPNNRFLAERTGGTYSTLKVQPAELEDSGVYFCASSQRTGVQPQHFGDGTRLSIL.

CDR3 in DNA: TGTGCCAGCTCACCGAGTCAGCCGGAAAGCTTAACAAAGGCTTTCTTT. This codes for CASSPSQPESLTKAFF. The genes are TRBV18 and TRBJ1-1; D is unclear. There are 16 residues in the CDR3. With 3 bases removed from V and 11 bases from J, the gap between germline ends came to 25 bases. Germline V CDR1 and CDR2: KGHSH, LQKENI.

The chain uses TRBV19 and TRBJ2-1, with a possible D match to TRBD2 (6 bases). V was clipped by 4 bases and J by 0 bases, with 16 bases between them. The germline V gene encodes CDR1 LNHDA and CDR2 SQIVND (reference sequence). This CDR3 is 17 amino acids long. The CDR3 DNA sequence: TGTGCCAGTAGTAGAGACGTGTACGGGAGCTCCTACAATGAGCAGTTCTTC. Its translation is CASSRDVYGSSYNEQFF.